This T cell receptor beta chain was sequenced in a study of response to subunit inactivated influenza vaccine. There are 17 residues in the CDR3. The V and J ends lost 4 bases and 5 bases, in that order; junction bases with no gene match: 14. The germline V gene encodes CDR1 SGHRS and CDR2 YFSETQ. In TCRdb, the RT-PCR reads were re-called with MiXCR into one record per CDR3 protein. Of roughly 570,000 distinct CDR3 sequences detected, over 10% appear once; the ten largest clones hold under 15%. The gene calls are TRBV5-1 and TRBJ2-5; 10 nucleotides line up with TRBD1. The sequences come from PBMCs from blood, collected roughly 45 days after vaccination. The TCR originated in a man aged 50 or older who received an inactivated influenza vaccine. Here the CDR3 DNA reads TGCGCCAGCAGCCCCGGTTCGACAGGGGGCTCGGGGGAGACCCAGTACTTC. Its protein product is CASSPGSTGGSGETQYF.